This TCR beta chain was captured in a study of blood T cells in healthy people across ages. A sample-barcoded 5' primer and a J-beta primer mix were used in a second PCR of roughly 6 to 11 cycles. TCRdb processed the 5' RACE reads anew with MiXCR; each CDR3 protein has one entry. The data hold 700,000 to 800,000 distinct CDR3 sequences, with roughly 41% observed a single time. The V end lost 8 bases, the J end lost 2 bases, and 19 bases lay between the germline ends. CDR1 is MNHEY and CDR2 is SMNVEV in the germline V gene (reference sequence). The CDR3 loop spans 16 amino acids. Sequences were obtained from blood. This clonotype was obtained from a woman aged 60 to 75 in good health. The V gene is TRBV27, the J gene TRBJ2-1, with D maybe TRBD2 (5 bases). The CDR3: CASAAHGERAYNEQFF. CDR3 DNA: TGTGCCAGCGCAGCCCACGGGGAAAGAGCCTACAATGAGCAGTTCTTC.